This paragraph reports one T cell receptor (beta chain). V was pared by 0 bases and J by 8 bases, with 5 bases of the junction left unmatched. The germline gives CDR1 SGHRS, CDR2 YFSETQ. The CDR3 is 16 amino acids. Source study methods: Estimates of nucleated cell counts were drawn from the amplification of reference gene primers. The data were produced by immunoSEQ multiplex PCR, yet TCRdb's version contains in-frame clones alone and is incomplete. For V, J and clone size, that table is used; D and trimming come from the DNA. The sample consists of fewer than 150,000 clones, approximately 80% of them appearing once. This sample stems from a study of blood T cell repertoires in COVID-19. Study-level background: Sites across the United States, Italy and Spain contributed samples from acute and convalescent COVID-19. T cells, B-cell-depleted T cells, or PBMCs supplied cDNA or gDNA.

The TCR sequence derives from a woman over 75 in a cohort sampled during active or convalescent COVID-19. The V call is TRBV5-1, the J call TRBJ2-1; 13 positions match TRBD2. The material sequenced was peripheral blood. CDR3 in DNA: TGCGCCAGCAGCTTGGTACTAGCGGGGGGGATGGATGAGCAGTTCTTC. This gives the protein CASSLVLAGGMDEQFF.